This T cell receptor beta chain was captured in a study of post-analysis software for immune sequencing data. CDR3 size: 13 residues. Germline CDR1 reads SQVTM; CDR2 reads ANQGSEA. Trimming cost V 2 bases and J 1 base, with 8 bases left between them. Included in the TCR beta cDNA libraries were unique molecular identifiers. TCRdb analysed the PCR reads with MiXCR anew, one entry per CDR3 protein. The table lists about 500,000 distinct CDR3 sequences, 45% of them singletons. General study results and limits: Comparison of patients with controls showed roughly five TRBV segments more frequent in patients, TRBV5-6, TRBV5-1 and TRBV20-1 among them.

This clonotype was observed a few times. Antigen unknown. The receptor was derived from a girl aged 10 to 17 with multiple sclerosis. Sequenced material: blood. This chain connects TRBV29-1 to TRBJ2-5; D possibly matches TRBD1 or TRBD2 (5 bases each). Here the CDR3 DNA reads TGCAGCGTTGAAAAAGGGACCCAAGAGACCCAGTACTTC. It is translated as CSVEKGTQETQYF.